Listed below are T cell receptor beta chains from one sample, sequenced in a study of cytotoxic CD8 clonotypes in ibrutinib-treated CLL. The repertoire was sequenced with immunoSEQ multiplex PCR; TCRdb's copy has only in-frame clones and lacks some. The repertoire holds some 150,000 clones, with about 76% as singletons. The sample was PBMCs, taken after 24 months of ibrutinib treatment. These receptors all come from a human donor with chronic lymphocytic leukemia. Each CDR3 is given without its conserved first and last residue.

CDR3: ASSFGQGNQPQH
V: TRBV7-2
J: TRBJ1-5

CDR3: ASIDRERGDEAF
V: TRBV10-1
J: TRBJ1-1

CDR3: ATSPPGGPQETQY
V: TRBV15
J: TRBJ2-5

CDR3: ASTGGGIYNEQF
V: TRBV4-2
J: TRBJ2-1

CDR3: ASSSGGGGEKLF
V: TRBV6-5
J: TRBJ1-4

CDR3: ASSLDQASYEQY
V: TRBV7-6
J: TRBJ2-7

CDR3: ASSDPGGTAEAF
V: TRBV6-1
J: TRBJ1-1

CDR3: ASSRDSSGNTIY
V: TRBV6-5
J: TRBJ1-3

CDR3: ATNIQGRVSGYT
V: TRBV19
J: TRBJ1-2

CDR3: ASSPSGETQY
V: TRBV18
J: TRBJ2-5

CDR3: ASSSFTEAF
V: TRBV5-8
J: TRBJ1-1

CDR3: ASSLTGDETQY
V: TRBV5-1
J: TRBJ2-5

CDR3: ASSYGTGREAF
V: TRBV5-1
J: TRBJ1-1

CDR3: ASSLVAEVGQPQH
V: TRBV7-2
J: TRBJ1-5

CDR3: ASSGGALGTQY
V: TRBV2
J: TRBJ2-5

CDR3: ASSRQGPYEQY
V: TRBV19
J: TRBJ2-7

CDR3: ASSPGHRGIEAF
V: TRBV5-1
J: TRBJ1-1

CDR3: ASSFPPSGGLYQETQY
V: TRBV28
J: TRBJ2-5

CDR3: ASRIGGSYGYT
V: TRBV5-6
J: TRBJ1-2

CDR3: ASGAGSGQPQH
V: TRBV6-1
J: TRBJ1-5

CDR3: ASSRRTKDLNEKLF
V: TRBV19
J: TRBJ1-4

CDR3: AWSPRGGGELF
V: TRBV30
J: TRBJ2-2

CDR3: ASSRTKSTEAF
V: TRBV5-1
J: TRBJ1-1

CDR3: ATHRGTYEQY
V: TRBV28
J: TRBJ2-7

CDR3: ASTGQGQTGELF
V: TRBV6-6
J: TRBJ2-2

CDR3: ASSQGSPTPLH
V: TRBV4-2
J: TRBJ1-6

CDR3: ASSRVVTGELF
V: TRBV9
J: TRBJ2-2

CDR3: SARQGYEQY
V: TRBV20-1
J: TRBJ2-7

CDR3: ASSPPTGLGYT
V: TRBV18
J: TRBJ1-2

CDR3: AGGQSQPQH
V: TRBV10-1
J: TRBJ1-5

CDR3: AISDGGAGYEQY
V: TRBV10-3
J: TRBJ2-7

CDR3: ASRGKGAQDYGYT
V: TRBV5-8
J: TRBJ1-2

CDR3: ASSSASVQQY
V: TRBV28
J: TRBJ2-7

CDR3: ASSYRAGGTEKLF
V: TRBV6-6
J: TRBJ1-4

CDR3: ASSLEVGNSPLH
V: TRBV7-9
J: TRBJ1-6

CDR3: ASSYSGLSGANVLT
V: TRBV6-5
J: TRBJ2-6

CDR3: ASTSGLAGANTGELF
V: TRBV7-9
J: TRBJ2-2

CDR3: ASSPRLGEETQY
V: TRBV5-1
J: TRBJ2-5

CDR3: ASKLGGHGANSPLH
V: TRBV19
J: TRBJ1-6

CDR3: ASSLTPFPTGRDGYT
V: TRBV7-3
J: TRBJ1-2

CDR3: ASSTGTSGDKVGYEQY
V: TRBV10-1
J: TRBJ2-7

CDR3: ASSVGAPGNTIY
V: TRBV9
J: TRBJ1-3

CDR3: ASSEEGTPEPQH
V: TRBV2
J: TRBJ1-5

CDR3: ASSEQGMGHNEQF
V: TRBV2
J: TRBJ2-1

CDR3: AWSVGREGRDNEQF
V: TRBV30
J: TRBJ2-1

CDR3: ASSAPGGTDTQY
V: TRBV18
J: TRBJ2-3

CDR3: ASSPRLAEDTDTQY
V: TRBV5-1
J: TRBJ2-3

CDR3: ASSLGGSAEKLF
V: TRBV28
J: TRBJ1-4

CDR3: ASSVGGGGLGQPQH
V: TRBV2
J: TRBJ1-5

CDR3: ASSSGGATYNEQF
V: TRBV5-4
J: TRBJ2-1

CDR3: ASAGSPNQPQH
V: TRBV27
J: TRBJ1-5

CDR3: ASSTPRYNEQF
V: TRBV5-1
J: TRBJ2-1

CDR3: ASRQGALYEQY
V: TRBV6-5
J: TRBJ2-7

CDR3: ASSPLGSGELF
V: TRBV27
J: TRBJ2-2